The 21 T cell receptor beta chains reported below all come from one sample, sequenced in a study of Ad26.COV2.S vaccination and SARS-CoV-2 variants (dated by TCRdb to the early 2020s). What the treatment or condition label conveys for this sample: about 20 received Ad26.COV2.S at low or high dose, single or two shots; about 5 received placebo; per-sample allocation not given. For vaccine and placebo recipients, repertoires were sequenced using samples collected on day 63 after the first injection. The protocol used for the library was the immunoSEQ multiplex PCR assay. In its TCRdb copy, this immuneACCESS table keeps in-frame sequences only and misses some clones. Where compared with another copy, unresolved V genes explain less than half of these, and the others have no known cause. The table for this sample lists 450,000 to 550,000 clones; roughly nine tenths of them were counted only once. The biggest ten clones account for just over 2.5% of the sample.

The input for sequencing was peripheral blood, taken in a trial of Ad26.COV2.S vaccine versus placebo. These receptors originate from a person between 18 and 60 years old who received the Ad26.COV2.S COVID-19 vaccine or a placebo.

CDR3 sequence: CASSVGGKATEQFF. The DNA of the CDR3 is TGTGCCAGCAGCGTAGGAGGAAAGGCGACTGAGCAGTTCTTC. The rearrangement uses TRBV9 and TRBJ2-1; D unresolved. The CDR3 runs 14 residues. The V and J ends lost 0 bases and 9 bases respectively, with 13 bases between them. Germline V gives CDR1 SGDLS, CDR2 YYNGEE.

CDR3 in DNA: TGTGCCACCAGTGTGTCAAACACCGGGGAGCTGTTTTTT. Amino acid sequence: CATSVSNTGELFF. The rearrangement joins TRBV24-1 to TRBJ2-2; no clear D gene. V shed 5 bases and J shed 2 bases, with 5 bases lying between them. This CDR3 spans 13 amino acids. Germline CDR1 and CDR2: KGHDR and SFDVKD.

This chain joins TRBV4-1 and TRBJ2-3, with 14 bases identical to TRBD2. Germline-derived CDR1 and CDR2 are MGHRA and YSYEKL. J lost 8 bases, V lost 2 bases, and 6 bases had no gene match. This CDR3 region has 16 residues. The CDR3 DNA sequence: TGCGCCAGCAGCCAACGACTAGCGGGAGGGCTTATTACGCAGTATTTT. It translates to CASSQRLAGGLITQYF.

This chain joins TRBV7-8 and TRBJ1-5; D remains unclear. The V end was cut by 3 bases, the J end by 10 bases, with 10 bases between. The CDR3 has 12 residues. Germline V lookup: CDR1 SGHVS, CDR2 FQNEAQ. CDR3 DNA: TGTGCCAGCAGCTTTTACGGTCGTCCCCAGCATTTT. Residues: CASSFYGRPQHF.

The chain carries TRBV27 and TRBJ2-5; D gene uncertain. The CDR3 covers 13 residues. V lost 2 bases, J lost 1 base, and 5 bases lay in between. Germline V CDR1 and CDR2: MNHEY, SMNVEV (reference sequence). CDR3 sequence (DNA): TGTGCCAGCAGTTTAAGGAGCCAAGAGACCCAGTACTTC. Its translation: CASSLRSQETQYF.

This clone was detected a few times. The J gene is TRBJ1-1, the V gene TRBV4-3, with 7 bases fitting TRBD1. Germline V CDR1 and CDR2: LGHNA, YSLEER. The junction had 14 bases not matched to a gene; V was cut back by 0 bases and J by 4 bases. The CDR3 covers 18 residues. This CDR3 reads CASSQDINRGMPFTEAFF. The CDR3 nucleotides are TGCGCCAGCAGCCAAGATATCAACAGGGGTATGCCTTTCACTGAAGCTTTCTTT.

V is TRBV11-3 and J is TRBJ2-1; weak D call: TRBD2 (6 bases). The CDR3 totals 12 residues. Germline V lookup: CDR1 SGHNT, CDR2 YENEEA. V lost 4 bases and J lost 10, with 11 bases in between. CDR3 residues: CASSYARGEQFF. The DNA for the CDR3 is TGTGCCAGCAGCTACGCCCGGGGGGAGCAGTTCTTC.

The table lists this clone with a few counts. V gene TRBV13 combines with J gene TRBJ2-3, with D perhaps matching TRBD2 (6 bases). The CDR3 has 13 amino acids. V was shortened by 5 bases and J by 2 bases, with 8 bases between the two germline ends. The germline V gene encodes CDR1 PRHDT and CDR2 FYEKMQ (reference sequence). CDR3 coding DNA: TGTGCCAGCAGCGGGGGGTACACAGATACGCAGTATTTT. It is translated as CASSGGYTDTQYF.

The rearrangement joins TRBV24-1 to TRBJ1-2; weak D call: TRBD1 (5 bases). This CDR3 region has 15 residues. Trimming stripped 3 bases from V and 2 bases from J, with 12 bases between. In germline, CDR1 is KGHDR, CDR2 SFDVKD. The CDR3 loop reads CATSDGHRLNYGYTF. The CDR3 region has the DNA TGTGCCACCAGTGATGGTCACAGGTTAAACTATGGCTACACCTTC.

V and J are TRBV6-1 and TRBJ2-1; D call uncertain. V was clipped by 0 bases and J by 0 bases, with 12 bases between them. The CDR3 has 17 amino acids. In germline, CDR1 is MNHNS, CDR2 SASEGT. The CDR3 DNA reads TGTGCCAGCAGTGAAGCCCCCGGGTTGAGCTCCTACAATGAGCAGTTCTTC. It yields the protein CASSEAPGLSSYNEQFF.

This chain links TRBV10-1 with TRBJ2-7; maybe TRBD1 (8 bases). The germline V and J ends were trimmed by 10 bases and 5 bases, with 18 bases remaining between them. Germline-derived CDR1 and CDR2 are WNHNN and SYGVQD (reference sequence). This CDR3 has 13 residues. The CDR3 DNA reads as TGCGCCATACCGGACAGGGAGGGCCACGAGCAGTACGTC. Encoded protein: CAIPDREGHEQYV.

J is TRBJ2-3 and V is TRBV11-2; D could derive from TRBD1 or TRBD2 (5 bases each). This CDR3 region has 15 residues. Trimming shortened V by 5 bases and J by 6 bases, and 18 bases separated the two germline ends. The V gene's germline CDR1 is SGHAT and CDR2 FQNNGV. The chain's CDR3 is CASSPRGRVTDTQYF. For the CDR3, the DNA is TGTGCCAGCAGCCCGAGGGGCAGGGTCACCGATACGCAGTATTTT.

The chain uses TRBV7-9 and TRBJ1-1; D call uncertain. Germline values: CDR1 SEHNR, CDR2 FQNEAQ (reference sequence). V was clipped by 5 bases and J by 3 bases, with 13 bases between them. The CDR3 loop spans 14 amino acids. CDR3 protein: CASSAWGSDTEAFF. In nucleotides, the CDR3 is TGTGCCAGCAGCGCATGGGGTTCGGACACTGAAGCTTTCTTT.

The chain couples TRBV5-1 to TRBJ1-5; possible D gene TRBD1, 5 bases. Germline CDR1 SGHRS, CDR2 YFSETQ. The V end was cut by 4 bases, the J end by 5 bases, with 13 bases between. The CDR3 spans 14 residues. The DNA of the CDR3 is TGCGCCAGCAGCGCCGACTCGGGGGATCAGCCCCAGCATTTT. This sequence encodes CASSADSGDQPQHF.

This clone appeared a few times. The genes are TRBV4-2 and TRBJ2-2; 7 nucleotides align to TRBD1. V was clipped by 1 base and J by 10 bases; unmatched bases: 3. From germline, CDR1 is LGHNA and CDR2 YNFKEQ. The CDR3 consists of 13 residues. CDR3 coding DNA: TGTGCCAGCAGCCAAGTTGGGACAGTGGAGCTGTTTTTT. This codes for CASSQVGTVELFF.

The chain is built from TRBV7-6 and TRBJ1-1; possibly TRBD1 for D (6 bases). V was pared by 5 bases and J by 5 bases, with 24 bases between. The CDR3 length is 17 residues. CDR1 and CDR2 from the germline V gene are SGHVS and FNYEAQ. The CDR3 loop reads CASSATLGQREGTEAFF. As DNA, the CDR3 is TGTGCCAGCAGCGCAACCCTCGGACAGAGAGAGGGAACTGAAGCTTTCTTT.

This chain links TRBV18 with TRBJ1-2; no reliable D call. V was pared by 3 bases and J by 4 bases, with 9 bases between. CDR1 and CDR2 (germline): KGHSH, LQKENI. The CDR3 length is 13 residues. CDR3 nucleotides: TGTGCCAGCTCACCTGTACACCGCTATGGCTACACCTTC. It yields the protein CASSPVHRYGYTF. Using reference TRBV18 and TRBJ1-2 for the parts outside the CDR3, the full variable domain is NAGVMQNPRHLVRRRGQEARLRCSPMKGHSHVYWYRQLPEEGLKFMVYLQKENIIDESGMPKERFSAEFPKEGPSILRIQQVVRGDSAAYFCASSPVHRYGYTFGSGTRLTVV.

This chain's CDR3 is CASSDQGKYGYTF. The DNA of the CDR3 is TGTGCCAGCAGTGATCAGGGGAAGTATGGCTACACCTTC. V is TRBV2 and J is TRBJ1-2, with D maybe TRBD1 (6 bases). Trimming removed 3 bases from V and 5 bases from J, with 10 bases in between. CDR1 SNHLY and CDR2 FYNNEI come from the germline V gene. The CDR3 sequence is 13 residues long.

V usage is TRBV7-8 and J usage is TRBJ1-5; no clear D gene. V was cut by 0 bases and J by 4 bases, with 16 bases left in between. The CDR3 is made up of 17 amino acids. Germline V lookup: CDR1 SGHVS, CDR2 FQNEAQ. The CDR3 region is CASSLAIQAFLNQPQHF. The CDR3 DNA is TGTGCCAGCAGCTTAGCGATCCAGGCATTCCTGAATCAGCCCCAGCATTTT.

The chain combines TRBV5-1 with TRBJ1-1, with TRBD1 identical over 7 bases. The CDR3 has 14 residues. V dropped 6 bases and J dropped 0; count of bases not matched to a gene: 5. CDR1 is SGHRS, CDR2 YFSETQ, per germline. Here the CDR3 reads CASKRQGMNTEAFF. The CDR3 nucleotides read TGCGCCAGCAAAAGACAGGGAATGAACACTGAAGCTTTCTTT.

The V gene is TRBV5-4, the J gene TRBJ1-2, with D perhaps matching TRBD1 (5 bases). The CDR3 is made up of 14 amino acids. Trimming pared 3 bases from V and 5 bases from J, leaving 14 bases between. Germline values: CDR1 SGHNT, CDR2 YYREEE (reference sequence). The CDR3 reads CASSSPPQGYGYTF. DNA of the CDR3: TGTGCCAGCAGCTCCCCACCTCAGGGTTATGGCTACACCTTC.